This section outlines one T cell receptor beta chain sequence together with its context. As yet, its antigen is unknown. This entry belongs to a study of shared clonotypes between healthy human individuals. Notes on the study in general: Generation probability values for non-shared clonotypes were lower than those for clonotypes shared by all four donors. Sharing of clonotypes among donors was expected to vary with sequencing depth.

The V end lost 0 bases, the J end lost 4 bases, and 4 bases lay between the germline ends. CDR1 is SNHLY and CDR2 is FYNNEI in the germline V gene. The CDR3 contains 12 residues. Per the study methods: As immunoSEQ supplied junction-only sequences (without quality scores), filtering differed. Profiling relied on immunoSEQ multiplex PCR, and the TCRdb table lists in-frame clones only, not all of them. The DNA gave D and trimming, while V, J and clone size come from that table. The data show around 550,000 clones, about 96% seen once. The origin of this receptor is a woman under 40 in good health. The sequenced material came from naive CD4+ T cells sorted from blood. As for subset: CD45RA+ positively selected. This chain joins TRBV2 and TRBJ2-7; D is undetermined. CDR3: CASSEAQYEQYF. The CDR3 region has the DNA TGTGCCAGCAGTGAAGCGCAATACGAGCAGTACTTC. The variable domain in full, completed from reference TRBV2 and TRBJ2-7, reads EPEVTQTPSHQVTQMGQEVILRCVPISNHLYFYWYRQILGQKVEFLVSFYNNEISEKSEIFDDQFSVERPDGSNFTLKIRSTKLEDSAMYFCASSEAQYEQYFGPGTRLTVT.